Presented here are 25 T cell receptor beta chains from one specimen sequenced in a study of vaccination effects on CD4 cells after COVID-19. Their antigens remain unidentified. Following a roughly eleven-day culture, CD4+ T cells were purified. Sequenced by immunoSEQ multiplex PCR; TCRdb stores in-frame clones only, minus some. The sample contains 40,000 to 60,000 clones, roughly four fifths of which appear only once. The source was CD4+ T cells from PBMCs cultured without peptide, collected before COVID-19 vaccination. The receptors shown here come from a human donor who had a prior SARS-CoV-2 infection.

This sequence joins TRBV4-3 and TRBJ1-2, with D maybe TRBD1 (6 bases). Trimming removed 0 bases at V and 4 bases at J, with 12 bases between. The germline gives CDR1 LGHNA, CDR2 YSLEER. The CDR3 consists of 15 residues. The CDR3 DNA follows: TGCGCCAGCAGCCAAGATTGGGAGGGGGGCTATGGCTACACCTTC. Amino acids: CASSQDWEGGYGYTF.

This clone has just one count. This sequence joins TRBV5-6 and TRBJ2-3; 9 bases match TRBD2. CDR1 SGHDT and CDR2 YYEEEE come from the germline V gene. V trimming: 2 bases; J trimming: 3 bases; junction bases outside the gene matches: 10. There are 17 residues in the CDR3. In DNA, the CDR3 is TGTGCCAGCAGCTTAGAATACAGGACTAGCGTAACAGATACGCAGTATTTT. Translating it yields CASSLEYRTSVTDTQYF.

The chain has TRBV3-1 (or the pseudogene TRBV3-2) and TRBJ1-2; a possible D gene is TRBD1 (6 bases). The CDR3 length is 17 residues. Germline V gene lookup returns CDR1 LGHDT and CDR2 YNNKEL (reference sequence). The V gene lost 1 base and the J gene lost 8 bases, with 23 bases spanning the gap. The CDR3 nucleotides read TGTGCCAGCAGCCAAGGGCTTAGAGGACAGCCCGGTAGGGGCTACACCTTC. Protein product: CASSQGLRGQPGRGYTF.

On this clone: One end of the junction does not line up with germline, which may come from a read error. CDR3 residues: CASSFGDQYF. For the CDR3, the DNA is TGTGCTAGCAGCTTTGGGGATCAGTACTTC. The chain uses TRBV7-7 and TRBJ2-5, with D unresolved. The CDR3 has 10 residues. Germline CDR1 is SSHAT and CDR2 is FNYEAQ (reference sequence). The whole variable domain, filled in from reference TRBV7-7 and TRBJ2-5, reads GAGVSQSPRYKVTKRGQDVTLRCDPISSHATLYWYQQALGQGPEFLTYFNYEAQPDKSGLPSDRFSAERPEGSISTLTIQRTEQRDSAMYRCASSFGDQYFGPGTRLLVL.

The J gene is TRBJ2-1, the V gene TRBV9; no definite D call. Between the trimmed V and J ends, which lost 4 bases and 5 bases, there was a span of 13 bases. The CDR3 length is 14 residues. Germline lookup yields CDR1 SGDLS and CDR2 YYNGEE. The CDR3 nucleotides are TGTGCCAGCAGCCCCGGACCCTGGGACAATGAGCAGTTCTTC. Its translation: CASSPGPWDNEQFF.

The chain employs TRBV3-1 (or the pseudogene TRBV3-2) and TRBJ2-2; 9 positions agree with TRBD1. Trimming took 4 bases from V and 6 from J; bases not matched to a gene: 6. Germline lookup yields CDR1 LGHDT and CDR2 YNNKEL (reference sequence). The CDR3 length is 15 residues. The CDR3 protein is CASSLGQGESGELFF. CDR3 DNA: TGTGCCAGCAGCCTGGGACAGGGAGAGTCCGGGGAGCTGTTTTTT.

The V and J genes are TRBV2 and TRBJ2-1, with TRBD2 matching 15 bases. J gave up 6 bases and V 7 bases, and 10 bases lay outside the gene matches. CDR1 and CDR2 from the germline V gene are SNHLY and FYNNEI. The CDR3 has 17 amino acids. CDR3 sequence reads: CASMGTSGRLQFNEQFF. The CDR3 bases are TGTGCCAGCATGGGGACTAGCGGGAGGCTCCAGTTCAATGAGCAGTTCTTC.

The rearrangement uses TRBV18 and TRBJ2-7; 8 bases line up with TRBD1. CDR1 is KGHSH and CDR2 is LQKENI in the germline V gene. The J segment lost 6 bases and the V segment lost 0 bases, leaving 4 bases of the junction unmatched. This CDR3 contains 14 residues. The DNA for the CDR3 is TGTGCCAGCTCACCACCCCCCAGGGGGCGCGAGCAGTACTTC. It specifies CASSPPPRGREQYF. The variable domain in full, completed from reference TRBV18 and TRBJ2-7, reads NAGVMQNPRHLVRRRGQEARLRCSPMKGHSHVYWYRQLPEEGLKFMVYLQKENIIDESGMPKERFSAEFPKEGPSILRIQQVVRGDSAAYFCASSPPPRGREQYFGPGTRLTVT.

The V gene is TRBV6-5, the J gene TRBJ1-2, with unresolved D. The V end lost 0 bases, the J end lost 2 bases, and 7 bases lay between the germline ends. Per germline, CDR1 MNHEY and CDR2 SVGAGI. The CDR3 sequence is 14 residues long. The CDR3 loop is CASSYSGGNYGYTF. The CDR3 coding sequence is TGTGCCAGCAGTTACTCGGGTGGGAACTATGGCTACACCTTC.

The chain employs TRBV12-5 and TRBJ2-2; TRBD2 matches 9 bases. The CDR3 contains 16 residues. Trimming removed 5 bases from V and 5 bases from J; junction bases left unmatched: 9. Germline-derived CDR1 and CDR2 are LGHNT and FRNRAP. The CDR3 coding sequence is TGTGCTAGTGGTCCCCAATTTGCGGGGGGGACCGGGGAGCTGTTTTTT. This gives the protein CASGPQFAGGTGELFF. The whole variable domain, filled in from reference TRBV12-5 and TRBJ2-2, reads DARVTQTPRHKVTEMGQEVTMRCQPILGHNTVFWYRQTMMQGLELLAYFRNRAPLDDSGMPKDRFSAEMPDATLATLKIQPSEPRDSAVYFCASGPQFAGGTGELFFGEGSRLTVL.

This sequence joins TRBV5-6 and TRBJ2-2, with D tentatively TRBD1 (6 bases). The CDR3 runs 14 residues. V gave up 5 bases and J gave up 4 bases, with 12 bases separating them. Germline V CDR1 and CDR2: SGHDT, YYEEEE. This chain's CDR3 is CASRPWTVTGELFF. CDR3 nucleotide sequence: TGTGCCAGCAGGCCCTGGACAGTCACCGGGGAGCTGTTTTTT.

This clone was observed a single time. The rearrangement uses TRBV6-2 or TRBV6-3 and TRBJ2-3; no clear D. The CDR3 consists of 13 residues. Germline V gene data show CDR1 as MNHEY and CDR2 as SVGEGT. The germline V and J ends were trimmed by 6 bases and 4 bases, with 11 bases remaining between them. As DNA, the CDR3 is TGTGCCAGCAGCTCCAGAGACCCAGATACGCAGTATTTT. It is translated as CASSSRDPDTQYF.

The V gene is TRBV4-3, the J gene TRBJ1-5; no definite D call. V gave up 0 bases and J gave up 0 bases, with 6 bases separating them. Germline V gene lookup returns CDR1 LGHNA and CDR2 YSLEER. The CDR3 length is 15 residues. This chain's CDR3 is CASSQELASNQPQHF. The CDR3 DNA reads TGCGCCAGCAGCCAAGAATTGGCTAGCAATCAGCCCCAGCATTTT.

The sample holds one count of this clone. The chain couples TRBV18 to TRBJ1-1; 7 bases map to TRBD1. The trim removed 3 bases at V and 1 base at J, leaving 2 bases unmatched. Germline values: CDR1 KGHSH, CDR2 LQKENI. This CDR3 has 14 residues. The DNA for the CDR3 is TGTGCCAGCTCACCGGACAGGACGAACACTGAAGCTTTCTTT. It is translated as CASSPDRTNTEAFF.

This chain links TRBV4-1 with TRBJ2-7; the D gene is possibly TRBD2 (5 bases). In germline, CDR1 is MGHRA, CDR2 YSYEKL. The CDR3 totals 17 residues. The V end lost 1 base, the J end lost 0 bases, and 16 bases lay between the germline ends. CDR3 nucleotides: TGCGCCAGCAGCCAAGTGGAGGTAATAGGGATCTCCTACGAGCAGTACTTC. Translating it yields CASSQVEVIGISYEQYF.

The chain combines TRBV5-1 with TRBJ2-6, with 8 positions matching TRBD1. J was trimmed by 3 bases and V by 8 bases; bases with no gene match: 4. Germline CDR1 is SGHRS and CDR2 is YFSETQ. CDR3 length: 14 amino acids. The CDR3 nucleotides read TGCGCCAGTCAGGGGGCGCTTGGGGCCAACGTCCTGACTTTC. The encoded protein is CASQGALGANVLTF.

This sequence joins TRBV5-1 and TRBJ2-2, with D perhaps matching TRBD1 (6 bases). The CDR3 runs 15 residues. V was pared by 0 bases and J by 7 bases, with 13 bases between. CDR1 is SGHRS and CDR2 is YFSETQ in the germline V gene. CDR3 in amino acids: CASSLDYRANGELFF. In nucleotides, the CDR3 is TGCGCCAGCAGCTTGGACTACAGGGCGAACGGGGAGCTGTTTTTT.

This clone has a single count. The DNA of the CDR3 is TGTGCCATCAGTTCACCGGGACGTAGGATCTACGAGCAGTACTTC. This sequence encodes CAISSPGRRIYEQYF. The chain combines TRBV10-3 with TRBJ2-7; D tentatively reads TRBD1 or TRBD2 (5 bases each). V was clipped by 5 bases and J by 3 bases, with 17 bases between them. CDR1 is ENHRY, CDR2 SYGVKD, per germline. There are 15 residues in the CDR3.

The genes are TRBV6-5 and TRBJ2-2, with a tentative D call TRBD2 (5 bases). Germline assignment: CDR1 MNHEY and CDR2 SVGAGI. With 6 bases removed from V and 5 bases from J, the gap between germline ends came to 10 bases. The CDR3 loop spans 13 amino acids. The CDR3 bases are TGTGCCAGCAGGATAGCGTCGACCGGGGAGCTGTTTTTT. This encodes CASRIASTGELFF.

The V and J genes are TRBV27 and TRBJ2-7; 9 bases match TRBD1. CDR1 is MNHEY, CDR2 SMNVEV, per germline (reference sequence). The CDR3 contains 13 residues. Trimming removed 3 bases from V and 12 bases from J; junction bases left unmatched: 9. This chain's CDR3 is CASSLGQGAPLYF. The CDR3 DNA is TGTGCCAGCAGTTTGGGACAGGGTGCTCCCTTGTACTTC.

The rearrangement uses TRBV5-1 and TRBJ1-3; maybe TRBD1 (6 bases). Germline CDR1 is SGHRS and CDR2 is YFSETQ. There are 17 residues in the CDR3. V dropped 0 bases and J dropped 0 bases, with 13 bases sitting between them. The CDR3 DNA sequence: TGCGCCAGCAGCTTGGGGCTGGGACATCTCTCTGGAAACACCATATATTTT. It codes for CASSLGLGHLSGNTIYF. Together with reference TRBV5-1 and TRBJ1-3, the CDR3 gives the full variable domain: KAGVTQTPRYLIKTRGQQVTLSCSPISGHRSVSWYQQTPGQGLQFLFEYFSETQRNKGNFPGRFSGRQFSNSRSEMNVSTLELGDSALYLCASSLGLGHLSGNTIYFGEGSWLTVV.

The chain couples TRBV7-2 to TRBJ1-2; D uncertain. Germline assignment: CDR1 SGHTA and CDR2 FQGNSA. Trimming took off 3 bases at V and 4 bases at J, with 9 bases between the two ends. CDR3 length equals 13 residues. The CDR3 coding sequence is TGTGCCAGCAGCTTCGCTTCTTCCTATGGCTACACCTTC. This encodes CASSFASSYGYTF.

This chain uses TRBV5-8 with TRBJ2-1; D may be TRBD2 (7 bases). CDR3 length equals 15 residues. V was clipped by 1 base and J by 9 bases, with 17 bases between them. Germline-derived CDR1 and CDR2 are SGHTS and YDEGEE. CDR3 coding DNA: TGTGCCAGCAGCTTGACGGGGGGCCTGGCTGCTGAGCAGTTCTTC. Protein product: CASSLTGGLAAEQFF. Full variable domain (rest looked up from reference TRBV5-8 and TRBJ2-1): EAGVTQSPTHLIKTRGQQATLRCSPISGHTSVYWYQQALGLGLQFLLWYDEGEERNRGNFPPRFSGRQFPNYSSELNVNALELEDSALYLCASSLTGGLAAEQFFGPGTRLTVL.

The chain joins TRBV6-6 to TRBJ2-7, with D possibly TRBD2 on 8 matching bases. Germline-derived CDR1 and CDR2 are MNHNY and SVGAGI (reference sequence). This CDR3 is 17 amino acids long. The V gene lost 8 bases and the J gene lost 5 bases, with 28 bases spanning the gap. The CDR3 loop is CASCLNRGAGDPNEQYF. CDR3 coding DNA: TGTGCCAGCTGTCTTAACAGGGGAGCGGGGGATCCCAACGAGCAGTACTTC.

The chain couples TRBV2 to TRBJ1-3; D remains unclear. Germline CDR1 reads SNHLY; CDR2 reads FYNNEI. The V gene lost 3 bases and the J gene lost 4 bases, with 13 bases spanning the gap. There are 15 residues in the CDR3. In DNA form, the CDR3 reads TGTGCCAGCAGTGACGTTGTTGGGTCCGGAAACACCATATATTTT. Its translation: CASSDVVGSGNTIYF.